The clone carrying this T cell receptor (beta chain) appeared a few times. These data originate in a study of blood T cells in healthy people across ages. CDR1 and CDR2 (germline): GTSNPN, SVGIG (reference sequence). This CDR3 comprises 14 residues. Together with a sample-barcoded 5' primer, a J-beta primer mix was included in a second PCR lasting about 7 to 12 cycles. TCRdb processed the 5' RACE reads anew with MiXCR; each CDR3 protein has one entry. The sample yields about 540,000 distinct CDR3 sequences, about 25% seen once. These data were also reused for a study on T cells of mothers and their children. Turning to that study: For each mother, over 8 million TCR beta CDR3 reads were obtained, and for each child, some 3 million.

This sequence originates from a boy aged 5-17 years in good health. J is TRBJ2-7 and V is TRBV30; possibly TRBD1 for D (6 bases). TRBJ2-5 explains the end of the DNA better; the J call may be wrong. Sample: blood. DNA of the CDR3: TGTGCCTGGAGTGTATGGGGGCTACAAGAGACCCAGTACTTC. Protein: CAWSVWGLQETQYF.